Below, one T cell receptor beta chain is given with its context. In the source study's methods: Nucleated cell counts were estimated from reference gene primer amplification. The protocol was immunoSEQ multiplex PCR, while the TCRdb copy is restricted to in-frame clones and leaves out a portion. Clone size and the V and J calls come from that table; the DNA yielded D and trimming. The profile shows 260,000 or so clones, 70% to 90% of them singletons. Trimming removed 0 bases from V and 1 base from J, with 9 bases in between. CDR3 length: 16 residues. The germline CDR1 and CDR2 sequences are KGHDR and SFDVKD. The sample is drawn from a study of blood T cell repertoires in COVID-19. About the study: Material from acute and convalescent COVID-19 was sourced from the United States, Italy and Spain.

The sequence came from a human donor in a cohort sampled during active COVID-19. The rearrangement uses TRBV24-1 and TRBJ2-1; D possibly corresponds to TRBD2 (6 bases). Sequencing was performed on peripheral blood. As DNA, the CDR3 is TGTGCCACCAGTGATTTGATTAGCGGTTCCTACAATGAGCAGTTCTTC. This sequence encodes CATSDLISGSYNEQFF.